These 19 T cell receptor beta chains came from one sample sequenced in a study of vaccination and CD4 T cells after COVID-19. Antigens for these TCRs are unknown. Sequenced with the Oncomine TCR Beta short-read assay was DNA taken from cultured CD4+ T cells. Each CDR3 protein gets one entry after TCRdb re-called the PCR reads with MiXCR. The repertoire holds roughly 19,000 distinct CDR3 sequences, with about 60% as singletons. The treatment was: roughly nine-day PBMC culture with coronavirus spike peptide pools or control peptides (ViraFEST assay). Sequencing was done on a sample of CD4+ T cells from blood, cultured in vitro. All receptors derive from a human donor who had recovered from COVID-19.

In this sample, this clonotype turned up a few times. This rearrangement joins TRBV7-3 to TRBJ1-1; D not certain. CDR1 is SGHTA, CDR2 FQGTGA, per germline. The CDR3 is made up of 13 amino acids. Trimming took off 5 bases at V and 0 bases at J, with 7 bases between the two ends. CDR3 nucleotides: TGTGCCAGCAGCCTAAGTATGAACACTGAAGCTTTCTTT. Its translation is CASSLSMNTEAFF.

The chain is built from TRBV20-1 and TRBJ2-5, with D unclear. Germline CDR1 is DFQATT and CDR2 is SNEGSKA (reference sequence). The CDR3 has 12 amino acids. The V end lost 5 bases, the J end lost 5 bases, and 12 bases lay between the germline ends. The CDR3 nucleotides read TGCAGTGCTCTATACAAGGTGGAGACCCAGTACTTC. Residues: CSALYKVETQYF.

The V and J genes are TRBV7-8 and TRBJ1-1, with TRBD1 matching 7 bases. The ends lost 4 bases at V and 5 bases at J; junction bases unmatched: 10. In germline, CDR1 is SGHVS, CDR2 FQNEAQ. This CDR3 is 15 amino acids long. The CDR3 DNA is TGTGCCAGCAGCTCCCAGGGGGGAATAGGGACTGAAGCTTTCTTT. This sequence encodes CASSSQGGIGTEAFF.

This clonotype is a singleton in its sample. This chain uses TRBV12-3 or TRBV12-4 with TRBJ1-2; D possibly corresponds to TRBD1 (5 bases). The CDR3 is made up of 13 amino acids. V was clipped by 6 bases and J by 7 bases, with 15 bases between them. CDR3 loop: CASSRDARGGYTF. CDR3 coding DNA: TGTGCCAGCAGCCGGGACGCCAGAGGTGGCTACACCTTC.

V usage is TRBV6-5 and J usage is TRBJ2-7, with a possible D match to TRBD2 (6 bases). Germline CDR1 MNHEY, CDR2 SVGAGI. The CDR3 length is 15 residues. Trimming removed 2 bases at V and 0 bases at J, with 11 bases between. The CDR3 loop reads CASSYGGLGSYEQYF. In nucleotides, the CDR3 is TGTGCCAGCAGTTACGGGGGACTGGGCTCCTACGAGCAGTACTTC.

This clonotype was seen a handful of times. The chain joins TRBV10-2 to TRBJ1-5; D perhaps matches TRBD1 (6 bases). Germline-derived CDR1 and CDR2 are WSHSY and SAAADI. The germline V and J ends were trimmed by 8 bases and 3 bases, with 14 bases remaining between them. The CDR3 consists of 14 residues. CDR3 in DNA: TGCGCCAGCGGGGGGACAATAAACAATCAGCCCCAGCATTTT. This gives the protein CASGGTINNQPQHF.

This clonotype has a handful of counts. The chain recombines TRBV24-1 with TRBJ1-4; 8 bases line up with TRBD1. The CDR3 extends over 13 amino acids. CDR1 and CDR2 (germline): KGHDR, SFDVKD. V dropped 7 bases and J dropped 6; count of bases not matched to a gene: 3. CDR3 protein: CATRQGEHEKLFF. CDR3 nucleotide sequence: TGTGCCACCAGACAGGGGGAGCATGAAAAACTGTTTTTT.

The rearrangement joins TRBV27 to TRBJ2-1; the match to TRBD2 covers 11 bases. After removal of 6 bases from V and 8 bases from J, the junction contained 15 bases not matched to a gene. The CDR3 is 17 amino acids. Per the germline V gene, CDR1 is MNHEY and CDR2 is SMNVEV (reference sequence). The CDR3 nucleotides are TGTGCCAGCAGCAAGACTACCGGGACTAGCGGCTGGGATGAGCAGTTCTTC. As protein: CASSKTTGTSGWDEQFF.

The chain carries TRBV11-3 and TRBJ2-7; 7 nucleotides line up with TRBD2. The CDR3 extends over 16 amino acids. Germline CDR1 is SGHNT and CDR2 is YENEEA. After removal of 5 bases from V and 3 bases from J, the junction contained 13 bases not matched to a gene. For the CDR3, the DNA is TGTGCCAGCAGCCGATCTAGCGGTCAAACGGTCTACGAGCAGTACTTC. This sequence encodes CASSRSSGQTVYEQYF.

This chain connects TRBV11-1 to TRBJ2-5, with unresolved D. Trimming left V 1 base short and J 4 bases short, with 10 bases between. In germline, CDR1 is SGHAT, CDR2 FQDESV (reference sequence). The CDR3 loop spans 14 amino acids. This CDR3 is CASSLGEWRETQYF. CDR3 in DNA: TGTGCCAGCAGCTTAGGCGAGTGGCGAGAGACCCAGTACTTC.

The rearrangement uses TRBV6-1 and TRBJ2-5; D remains ambiguous. The germline V gene has CDR1 MNHNS and CDR2 SASEGT. CDR3 length: 14 residues. V was trimmed by 1 base and J by 1 base, leaving 7 bases between them. As DNA, the CDR3 is TGTGCCAGCAGTGAAGGGGCCGGCCAAGAGACCCAGTACTTC. Protein product: CASSEGAGQETQYF.

V usage is TRBV7-2 and J usage is TRBJ2-7; tentative D call: TRBD1 (6 bases). The CDR3 covers 15 residues. The V gene lost 5 bases and the J gene lost 3 bases, with 17 bases spanning the gap. The germline V gene encodes CDR1 SGHTA and CDR2 FQGNSA. The CDR3 is CASSPDRDTYYEQYF. The CDR3 DNA sequence: TGTGCCAGCAGCCCCGACCGGGACACCTACTACGAGCAGTACTTC.

This rearrangement joins TRBV7-2 to TRBJ1-5; D unresolved. This CDR3 spans 15 amino acids. With 1 base removed from V and 0 bases from J, the gap between germline ends came to 7 bases. From germline, CDR1 is SGHTA and CDR2 FQGNSA. The CDR3 nucleotides read TGTGCCAGCAGCTTAGGGCCGTATAGCAATCAGCCCCAGCATTTT. Translating gives CASSLGPYSNQPQHF.

J is TRBJ2-1 and V is TRBV7-3; D gene unclear. The V gene's germline CDR1 is SGHTA and CDR2 FQGTGA. The CDR3 sequence is 13 residues long. Trimming pared 4 bases from V and 6 bases from J, leaving 10 bases between. CDR3 loop: CASSSSTGNEQFF. CDR3 in DNA: TGTGCCAGCAGCTCCTCGACTGGCAATGAGCAGTTCTTC. The full variable domain, in which reference TRBV7-3 and TRBJ2-1 provide the parts outside the CDR3, is GAGVSQTPSNKVTEKGKYVELRCDPISGHTALYWYRQSLGQGPEFLIYFQGTGAADDSGLPNDRFFAVRPEGSVSTLKIQRTERGDSAVYLCASSSSTGNEQFFGPGTRLTVL.

This chain joins TRBV6-5 and TRBJ2-2; D may be TRBD2 (5 bases). Germline CDR1 and CDR2: MNHEY and SVGAGI. CDR3 length: 16 amino acids. Trimming stripped 0 bases from V and 1 base from J, with 9 bases between. The chain's CDR3 is CASSYSRRMNTGELFF. CDR3 nucleotide sequence: TGTGCCAGCAGTTACTCTAGGAGGATGAACACCGGGGAGCTGTTTTTT.

The J gene is TRBJ1-2, the V gene TRBV27; 8 positions match TRBD1. V lost 3 bases to trimming and J lost 4 bases; unmatched junction nucleotides: 4. This CDR3 region has 14 residues. Germline assignment: CDR1 MNHEY and CDR2 SMNVEV (reference sequence). CDR3 sequence reads: CASSFTGGAYGYTF. The CDR3 region has the DNA TGTGCCAGCAGTTTTACAGGGGGGGCCTATGGCTACACCTTC.

The chain uses TRBV29-1 and TRBJ1-1; 7 nucleotides line up with TRBD1. The CDR3 is 13 amino acids. CDR1 and CDR2 (germline): SQVTM, ANQGSEA. The CDR3 bases are TGCAGTGTGCGACAGGGAATGAACACTGAAGCTTTCTTT. Amino acids: CSVRQGMNTEAFF.

The J gene is TRBJ1-2, the V gene TRBV7-9; 9 bases match TRBD1. The germline V gene encodes CDR1 SEHNR and CDR2 FQNEAQ (reference sequence). Losses at the gene ends were 3 bases for V and 7 bases for J; bases not matched to a gene: 3. The CDR3 sequence is 13 residues long. The CDR3: CASSFGTGTGYTF. The CDR3 DNA follows: TGTGCCAGCAGCTTCGGGACAGGGACTGGCTACACCTTC.

The CDR3 bases are TGTGCCAGTATCAGTGGTACAGGGGGCGGGAGCAATCAGCCCCAGCATTTT. It yields the protein CASISGTGGGSNQPQHF. The rearrangement uses TRBV19 and TRBJ1-5, with TRBD1 matching over 9 bases. V lost 7 bases and J lost 1; bases outside the gene matches: 11. CDR1 is LNHDA and CDR2 is SQIVND in the germline V gene (reference sequence). The CDR3 runs to 17 residues.